The 19 T cell receptor beta chains below were found in one sample sequenced in a study of identical twins. TCRdb ran MiXCR on the 5' RACE reads and lists one entry per CDR3 protein. This sample has fewer than 350,000 distinct CDR3 sequences, with around 8.8% found just once. Another study also made use of these data, one on yellow fever vaccine responses in identical twins.

Sequenced sample: memory (CD45RO+) T cells sorted from blood. The receptors come from a woman aged 18-29 years in good health.

This clonotype was detected a few times. The chain combines TRBV6-4 with TRBJ2-1, with D possibly matching TRBD1 (6 bases). The CDR3 extends over 13 amino acids. Trimming shortened V by 6 bases and J by 9 bases, and 15 bases separated the two germline ends. Germline V gene lookup returns CDR1 MRHNA and CDR2 SNTAGT. The CDR3 here is CASRARDIGEQFF. CDR3 coding DNA: TGTGCCAGCAGAGCCCGGGACATCGGTGAGCAGTTCTTC.

This chain links TRBV27 with TRBJ2-3; TRBD2 matches at 11 bases. This CDR3 spans 15 amino acids. V lost 0 bases and J lost 6; bases outside the gene matches: 2. The germline V gene encodes CDR1 MNHEY and CDR2 SMNVEV (reference sequence). The CDR3: CASSLSRTSGDTQYF. The DNA for the CDR3 is TGTGCCAGCAGTTTATCAAGGACTAGCGGGGATACGCAGTATTTT.

V usage is TRBV18 and J usage is TRBJ1-6, with TRBD1 matching over 9 bases. V was clipped by 3 bases and J by 7 bases; unmatched bases: 4. In germline, CDR1 is KGHSH, CDR2 LQKENI. The CDR3 contains 15 residues. CDR3: CASSPGTGWNSPLHF. The CDR3 DNA follows: TGTGCCAGCTCACCCGGGACAGGGTGGAATTCACCCCTCCACTTT.

This clonotype appeared a few times. This rearrangement joins TRBV5-1 to TRBJ2-1, with 9 positions matching TRBD1. V shed 4 bases, J shed 2 bases, and the junction held 7 bases outside the gene matches. The CDR3 covers 16 residues. Germline loops: CDR1 SGHRS, CDR2 YFSETQ. CDR3 in DNA: TGCGCCAGCAGCCCGGAGGGACAGGGTACCTACAATGAGCAGTTCTTC. Protein sequence: CASSPEGQGTYNEQFF.

This clonotype was picked up a small number of times. The chain joins TRBV25-1 to TRBJ1-2; no firm D call. Germline V lookup: CDR1 MGHDK, CDR2 SYGVNS. The ends were cut back, 4 bases at V and 8 bases at J, with 14 bases in the middle. The CDR3 is 13 amino acids. CDR3 coding DNA: TGTGCCAGCAGTGTAGAGAGTCTGAGCGGCTACACCTTC. It codes for CASSVESLSGYTF.

This clonotype was counted only a few times. The junction differs from germline at one of its ends, possibly a read error. The chain joins TRBV12-3 or TRBV12-4 to TRBJ2-3; TRBD2 agrees at 8 bases. The CDR3 runs to 15 residues. For the CDR3, the DNA is TGTGCCAGCAGTCTAGCGGGCGCCGGCACAGATACGCAGTATTTT. It is translated as CASSLAGAGTDTQYF.

This clonotype was detected many times. The CDR3 is CASSLGSGSTDTQYF. In DNA, the CDR3 is TGTGCCAGCAGCTTAGGTAGCGGGAGCACAGATACGCAGTATTTT. V is TRBV7-2 and J is TRBJ2-3; 7 positions agree with TRBD2. V was clipped by 1 base and J by 0 bases; unmatched bases: 1. Looked up from germline, CDR1 is SGHTA and CDR2 is FQGNSA. The CDR3 has 15 amino acids.

This clonotype was recorded at least ten times. The DNA of the CDR3 is TGTGCCAGCAGCCAAGATAGGACTAGCGTTTCCGGGGAGCTGTTTTTT. It codes for CASSQDRTSVSGELFF. This chain joins TRBV4-2 and TRBJ2-2, with 9 positions matching TRBD2. This CDR3 is 16 amino acids long. Unmatched junction bases numbered 5, after V lost 0 bases and J lost 6 bases. The V gene's germline CDR1 is LGHNA and CDR2 YNFKEQ.

This clonotype was counted ten times or more. V and J are TRBV6-2 or TRBV6-3 and TRBJ2-3; possibly TRBD2 for D (5 bases). The CDR3 runs to 13 residues. Germline V gene lookup returns CDR1 MNHEY and CDR2 SVGEGT. The V end was cut by 6 bases, the J end by 7 bases, with 14 bases between. CDR3 nucleotide sequence: TGTGCCAGCAGAATACGGACTGGTAATACGCAGTATTTT. It yields the protein CASRIRTGNTQYF.

This clonotype was found a few times. A much larger clone sits a single nucleotide away, making a read error possible. The chain joins TRBV7-2 to TRBJ2-7; possibly TRBD1 or TRBD2 for D (5 bases each). CDR1 and CDR2 (germline): SGHTA, FQGNSA. The CDR3 length is 15 residues. V gave up 4 bases and J gave up 0 bases, with 13 bases separating them. In DNA form, the CDR3 reads TGTGCCAGCAGCTCAGCCGGGGCCGGCTCCTACGAGCAGTACTTC. Its translation: CASSSAGAGSYEQYF.

The chain uses TRBV20-1 and TRBJ2-2; no clear D. V was pared by 0 bases and J by 0 bases, with 8 bases between. Per germline, CDR1 DFQATT and CDR2 SNEGSKA (reference sequence). The length of the CDR3 is 15 residues. CDR3 protein: CSARDGFPNTGELFF. DNA for the CDR3: TGCAGTGCTAGAGATGGATTCCCGAACACCGGGGAGCTGTTTTTT.

This clonotype was seen a few times. The chain carries TRBV28 and TRBJ1-5; unclear D gene. The length of the CDR3 is 16 residues. V was trimmed by 4 bases and J by 5 bases, leaving 18 bases between them. Germline CDR1 is MDHEN and CDR2 is SYDVKM. The CDR3 DNA sequence: TGTGCCAGCAGTTCGCCCCCCTCCCCTGCAGATCAGCCCCAGCATTTT. Amino acids: CASSSPPSPADQPQHF. Variable domain in full (rest from reference TRBV28 and TRBJ1-5): DVKVTQSSRYLVKRTGEKVFLECVQDMDHENMFWYRQDPGLGLRLIYFSYDVKMKEKGDIPEGYSVSREKKERFSLILESASTNQTSMYLCASSSPPSPADQPQHFGDGTRLSIL.

This clonotype was observed at least ten times. The chain recombines TRBV28 with TRBJ1-5; 7 positions agree with TRBD1. Germline loops: CDR1 MDHEN, CDR2 SYDVKM. CDR3 length: 16 amino acids. With V trimmed by 1 base and J by 0 bases, 3 bases remained unmatched. Written as DNA, the CDR3 is TGTGCCAGCAGTTTATTGACAGGGAATAGCAATCAGCCCCAGCATTTT. Encoded protein: CASSLLTGNSNQPQHF.

J is TRBJ1-1 and V is TRBV4-1; TRBD1 matches 7 bases. V lost 1 base and J lost 0; bases outside the gene matches: 5. CDR3 length: 16 residues. Germline loops: CDR1 MGHRA, CDR2 YSYEKL. This chain's CDR3 is CASSQVQGGLNTEAFF. The CDR3 DNA sequence: TGCGCCAGCAGCCAAGTCCAGGGGGGGTTGAACACTGAAGCTTTCTTT.

Ten or more counts support this clonotype. The chain links TRBV6-1 to TRBJ1-4, with 7 nucleotides matching TRBD1. The CDR3 loop spans 14 amino acids. CDR1 is MNHNS and CDR2 is SASEGT in the germline V gene. V gave up 5 bases and J gave up 7 bases; unmatched junction bases: 7. CDR3 in DNA: TGTGCCAGCAGTCAACAGGGGAGTACTGAAAAACTGTTTTTT. It translates to CASSQQGSTEKLFF.

The rearrangement links TRBV20-1 to TRBJ2-3; 10 nucleotides line up with TRBD2. Germline CDR1 and CDR2: DFQATT and SNEGSKA (reference sequence). The CDR3 contains 16 residues. J lost 4 bases, V lost 1 base, and 8 bases had no gene match. CDR3 region: CSARALSGRSSDTQYF. The CDR3 DNA follows: TGCAGTGCTAGAGCCCTTAGCGGGAGGTCTTCAGATACGCAGTATTTT.

This clonotype was found many times. This may be a read error, as it is one base from a much larger clone. The rearrangement joins TRBV5-1 to TRBJ2-7; weak D call: TRBD1 (6 bases). Trimming removed 0 bases from V and 3 bases from J, with 7 bases in between. The CDR3 runs 13 residues. Germline-derived CDR1 and CDR2 are SGHRS and YFSETQ. CDR3 amino acids: CASSLDRDYEQYF. The CDR3 coding sequence is TGCGCCAGCAGCTTGGACAGGGACTACGAGCAGTACTTC.

This clonotype was observed many times. The chain combines TRBV20-1 with TRBJ1-5; TRBD1 agrees at 10 bases. Germline V CDR1 and CDR2: DFQATT, SNEGSKA (reference sequence). V gave up 3 bases and J gave up 2 bases; unmatched junction bases: 4. The CDR3 runs 15 residues. In DNA, the CDR3 is TGCAGTGCTAGGGCTGGGACAGGGGGCAATCAGCCCCAGCATTTT. This codes for CSARAGTGGNQPQHF.

At least ten counts were recorded for this clonotype. The rearrangement uses TRBV5-1 and TRBJ1-1; D might be TRBD1 (5 bases). CDR3 length equals 14 residues. The germline V and J ends were trimmed by 3 bases and 5 bases, with 14 bases remaining between them. Germline CDR1 is SGHRS and CDR2 is YFSETQ. The CDR3 region has the DNA TGCGCCAGCAGCTGGGACGGACAAGGGACTGAAGCTTTCTTT. This sequence encodes CASSWDGQGTEAFF.